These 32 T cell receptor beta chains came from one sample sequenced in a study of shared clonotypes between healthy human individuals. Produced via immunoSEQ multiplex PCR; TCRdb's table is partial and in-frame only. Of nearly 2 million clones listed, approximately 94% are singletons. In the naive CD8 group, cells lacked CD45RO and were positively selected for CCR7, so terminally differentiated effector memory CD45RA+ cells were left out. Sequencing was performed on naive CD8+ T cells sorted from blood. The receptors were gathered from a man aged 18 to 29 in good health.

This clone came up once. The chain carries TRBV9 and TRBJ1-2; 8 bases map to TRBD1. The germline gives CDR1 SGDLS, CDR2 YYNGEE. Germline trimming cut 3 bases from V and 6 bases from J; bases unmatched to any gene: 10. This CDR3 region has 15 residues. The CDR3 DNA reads TGTGCCAGCAGCGCGCGCAGGGGGCTGGAGGATGGCTACACCTTC. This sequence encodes CASSARRGLEDGYTF.

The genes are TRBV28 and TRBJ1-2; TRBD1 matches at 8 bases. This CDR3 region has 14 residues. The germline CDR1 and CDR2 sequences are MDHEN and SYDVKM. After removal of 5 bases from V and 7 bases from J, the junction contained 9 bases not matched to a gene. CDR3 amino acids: CASSLTRTGSGYTF. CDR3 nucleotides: TGTGCCAGCAGTCTCACCCGGACAGGGAGTGGCTACACCTTC.

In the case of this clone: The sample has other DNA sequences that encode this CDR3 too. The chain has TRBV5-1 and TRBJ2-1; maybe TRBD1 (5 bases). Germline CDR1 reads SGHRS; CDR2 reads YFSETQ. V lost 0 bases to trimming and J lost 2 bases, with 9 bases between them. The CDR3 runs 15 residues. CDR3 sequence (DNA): TGCGCCAGCAGCTTGGCCCCAGGGACCTACAATGAGCAGTTCTTC. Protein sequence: CASSLAPGTYNEQFF.

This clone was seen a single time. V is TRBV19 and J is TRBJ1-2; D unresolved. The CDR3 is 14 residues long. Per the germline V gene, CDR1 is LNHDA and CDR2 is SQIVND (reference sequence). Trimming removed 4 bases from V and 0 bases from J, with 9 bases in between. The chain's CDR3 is CASSTAASNYGYTF. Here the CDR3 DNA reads TGTGCCAGTAGTACGGCAGCCTCTAACTATGGCTACACCTTC. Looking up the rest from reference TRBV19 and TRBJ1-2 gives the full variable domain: DGGITQSPKYLFRKEGQNVTLSCEQNLNHDAMYWYRQDPGQGLRLIYYSQIVNDFQKGDIAEGYSVSREKKESFPLTVTSAQKNPTAFYLCASSTAASNYGYTFGSGTRLTVV.

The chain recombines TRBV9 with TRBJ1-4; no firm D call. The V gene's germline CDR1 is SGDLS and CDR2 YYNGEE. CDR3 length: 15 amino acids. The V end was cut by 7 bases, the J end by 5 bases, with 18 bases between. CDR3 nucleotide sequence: TGTGCCAGCTCTCAGCAAGGACTGGCGAATGAAAAACTGTTTTTT. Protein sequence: CASSQQGLANEKLFF.

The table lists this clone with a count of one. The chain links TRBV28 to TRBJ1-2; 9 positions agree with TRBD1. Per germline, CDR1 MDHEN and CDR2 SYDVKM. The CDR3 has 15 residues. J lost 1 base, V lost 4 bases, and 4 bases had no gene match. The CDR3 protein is CASSSGTGINYGYTF. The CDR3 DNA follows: TGTGCCAGCAGTTCCGGGACAGGGATTAACTATGGCTACACCTTC.

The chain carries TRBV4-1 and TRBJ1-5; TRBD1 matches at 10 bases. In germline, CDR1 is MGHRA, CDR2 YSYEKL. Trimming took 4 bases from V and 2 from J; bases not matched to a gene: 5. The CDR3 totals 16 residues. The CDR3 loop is CASSLGTGAGNQPQHF. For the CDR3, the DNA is TGCGCCAGCAGCCTAGGGACAGGGGCTGGCAATCAGCCCCAGCATTTT.

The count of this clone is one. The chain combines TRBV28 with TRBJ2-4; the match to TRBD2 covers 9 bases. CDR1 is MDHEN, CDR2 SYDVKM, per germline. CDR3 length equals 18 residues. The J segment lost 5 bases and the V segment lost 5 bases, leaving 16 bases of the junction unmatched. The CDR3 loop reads CASSHPEAGGPWENIQYF. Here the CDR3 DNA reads TGTGCCAGCAGTCACCCAGAGGCGGGGGGGCCCTGGGAAAACATTCAGTACTTC.

The CDR3 region has the DNA TGTGCCAGCAGCCAAATGGGGGGGTATGGCTACACCTTC. Translated: CASSQMGGYGYTF. The chain combines TRBV7-9 with TRBJ1-2, with D possibly being TRBD1 (5 bases). Per the germline V gene, CDR1 is SEHNR and CDR2 is FQNEAQ (reference sequence). CDR3 length equals 13 residues. V shed 5 bases and J shed 5 bases, with 12 bases lying between them.

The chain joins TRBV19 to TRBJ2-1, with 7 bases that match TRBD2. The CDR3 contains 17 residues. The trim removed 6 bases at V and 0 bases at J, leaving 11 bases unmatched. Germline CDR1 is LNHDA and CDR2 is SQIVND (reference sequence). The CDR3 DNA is TGTGCCAGTAGCCTTACTTCCGGGGGGAGCTCCTACAATGAGCAGTTCTTC. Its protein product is CASSLTSGGSSYNEQFF.

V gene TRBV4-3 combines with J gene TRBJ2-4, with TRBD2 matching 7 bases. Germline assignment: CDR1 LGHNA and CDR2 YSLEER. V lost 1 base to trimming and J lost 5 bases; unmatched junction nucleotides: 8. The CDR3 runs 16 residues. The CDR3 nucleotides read TGCGCCAGCAGCCAAGTAATCGGCGGGAGCCAAAACATTCAGTACTTC. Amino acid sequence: CASSQVIGGSQNIQYF.

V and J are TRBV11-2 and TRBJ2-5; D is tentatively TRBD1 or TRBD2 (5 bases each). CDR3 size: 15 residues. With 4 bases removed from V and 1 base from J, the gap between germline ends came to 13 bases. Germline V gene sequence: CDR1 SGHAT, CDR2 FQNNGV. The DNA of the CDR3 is TGTGCCAGCAGCTCGGGACCAAAACCCCAAGAGACCCAGTACTTC. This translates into CASSSGPKPQETQYF.

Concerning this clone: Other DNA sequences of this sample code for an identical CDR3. The CDR3, as DNA: TGTGCCAGCAGCCCCGGGACAGGGTACGAGCAGTACTTC. Its protein product is CASSPGTGYEQYF. The rearrangement links TRBV11-2 to TRBJ2-7; TRBD1 aligns across 9 bases. The V segment lost 5 bases and the J segment 4 bases; nucleotides outside the gene matches: 3. This CDR3 is built from 13 residues. From germline, CDR1 is SGHAT and CDR2 FQNNGV.

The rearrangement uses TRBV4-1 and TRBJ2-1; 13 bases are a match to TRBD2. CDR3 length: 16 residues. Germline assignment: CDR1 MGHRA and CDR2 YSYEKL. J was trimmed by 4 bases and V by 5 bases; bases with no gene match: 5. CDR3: CASSFRTSGGYNEQFF. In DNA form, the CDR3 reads TGCGCCAGCAGCTTCAGGACTAGCGGGGGTTACAATGAGCAGTTCTTC.

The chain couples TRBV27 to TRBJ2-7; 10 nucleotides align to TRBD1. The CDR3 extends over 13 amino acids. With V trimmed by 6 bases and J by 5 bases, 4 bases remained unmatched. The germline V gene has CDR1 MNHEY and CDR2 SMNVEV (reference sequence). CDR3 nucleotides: TGTGCCAGCAGCCGACAGGGGGCAGACGAGCAGTACTTC. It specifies CASSRQGADEQYF.

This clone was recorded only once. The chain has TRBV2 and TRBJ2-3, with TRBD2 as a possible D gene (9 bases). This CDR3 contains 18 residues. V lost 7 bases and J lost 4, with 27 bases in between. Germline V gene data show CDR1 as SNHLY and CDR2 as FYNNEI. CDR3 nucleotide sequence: TGTGCCAGCAAAACGATACAGGGGGAGCGGGGGGTGGCAGATACGCAGTATTTT. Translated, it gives CASKTIQGERGVADTQYF.

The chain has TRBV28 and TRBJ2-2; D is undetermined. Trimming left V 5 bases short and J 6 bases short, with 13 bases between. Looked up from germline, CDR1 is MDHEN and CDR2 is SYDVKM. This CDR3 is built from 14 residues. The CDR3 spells CASSLTPTAGELFF. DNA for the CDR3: TGTGCCAGCAGTCTCACCCCCACGGCCGGGGAGCTGTTTTTT. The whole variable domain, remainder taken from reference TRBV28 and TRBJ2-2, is DVKVTQSSRYLVKRTGEKVFLECVQDMDHENMFWYRQDPGLGLRLIYFSYDVKMKEKGDIPEGYSVSREKKERFSLILESASTNQTSMYLCASSLTPTAGELFFGEGSRLTVL.

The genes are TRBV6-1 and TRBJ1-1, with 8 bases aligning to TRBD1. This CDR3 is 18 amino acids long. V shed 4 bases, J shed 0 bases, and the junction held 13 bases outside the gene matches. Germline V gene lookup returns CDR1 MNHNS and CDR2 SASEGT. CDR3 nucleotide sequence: TGTGCCAGCAGTGGGGGTCCGGACAGGGCGCTCATGAACACTGAAGCTTTCTTT. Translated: CASSGGPDRALMNTEAFF.

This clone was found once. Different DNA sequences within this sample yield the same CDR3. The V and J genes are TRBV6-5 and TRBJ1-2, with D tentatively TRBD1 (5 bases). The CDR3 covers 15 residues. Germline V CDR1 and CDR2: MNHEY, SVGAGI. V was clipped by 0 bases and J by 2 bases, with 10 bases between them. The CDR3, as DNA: TGTGCCAGCAGTTACTCGCCGGGGACCAACTATGGCTACACCTTC. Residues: CASSYSPGTNYGYTF.

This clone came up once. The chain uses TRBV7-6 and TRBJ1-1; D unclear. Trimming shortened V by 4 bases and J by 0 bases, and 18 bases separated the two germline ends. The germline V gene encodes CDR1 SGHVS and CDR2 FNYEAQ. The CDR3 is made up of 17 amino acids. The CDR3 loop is CASSSSGSTALNTEAFF. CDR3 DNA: TGTGCCAGCAGCTCTAGCGGCTCCACAGCCCTGAACACTGAAGCTTTCTTT. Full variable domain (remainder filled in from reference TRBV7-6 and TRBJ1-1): GAGVSQSPRYKVTKRGQDVALRCDPISGHVSLYWYRQALGQGPEFLTYFNYEAQQDKSGLPNDRFSAERPEGSISTLTIQRTEQRDSAMYRCASSSSGSTALNTEAFFGQGTRLTVV.

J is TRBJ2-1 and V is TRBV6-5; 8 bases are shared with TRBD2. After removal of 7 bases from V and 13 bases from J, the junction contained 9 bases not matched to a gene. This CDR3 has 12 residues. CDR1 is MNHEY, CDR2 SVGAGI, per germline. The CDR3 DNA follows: TGTGCCAGCACGAGTAGCGGGGAGGAACAGTTCTTC. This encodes CASTSSGEEQFF.

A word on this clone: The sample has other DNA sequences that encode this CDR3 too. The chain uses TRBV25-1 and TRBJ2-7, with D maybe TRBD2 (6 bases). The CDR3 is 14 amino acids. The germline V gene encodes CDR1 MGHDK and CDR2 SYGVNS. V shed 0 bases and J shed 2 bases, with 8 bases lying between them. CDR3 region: CASSEYGGTYEQYF. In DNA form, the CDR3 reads TGTGCCAGCAGTGAATACGGGGGAACCTACGAGCAGTACTTC.

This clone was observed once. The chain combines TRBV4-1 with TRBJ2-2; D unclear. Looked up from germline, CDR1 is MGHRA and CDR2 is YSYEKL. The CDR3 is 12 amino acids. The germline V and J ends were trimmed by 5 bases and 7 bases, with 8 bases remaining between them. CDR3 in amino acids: CASSYSVGELFF. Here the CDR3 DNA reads TGCGCCAGCAGCTACAGCGTCGGGGAGCTGTTTTTT.

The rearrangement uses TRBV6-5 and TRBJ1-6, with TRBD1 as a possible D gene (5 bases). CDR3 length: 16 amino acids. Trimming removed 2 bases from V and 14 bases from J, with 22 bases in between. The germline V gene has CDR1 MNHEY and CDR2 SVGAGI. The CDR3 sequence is CASSYGGVEASEALHF. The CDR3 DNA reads TGTGCCAGCAGTTACGGGGGGGTGGAAGCCTCCGAGGCCCTCCACTTT.

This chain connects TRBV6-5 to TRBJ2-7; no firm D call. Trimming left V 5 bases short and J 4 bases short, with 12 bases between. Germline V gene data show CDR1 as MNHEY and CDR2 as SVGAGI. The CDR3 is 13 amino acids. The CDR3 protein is CASSPFTQYEQYF. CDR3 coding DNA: TGTGCCAGCAGTCCCTTCACCCAGTACGAGCAGTACTTC.

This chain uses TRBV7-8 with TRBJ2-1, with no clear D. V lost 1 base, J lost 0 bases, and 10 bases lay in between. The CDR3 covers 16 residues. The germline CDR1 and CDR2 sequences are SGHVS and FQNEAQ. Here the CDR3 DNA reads TGTGCCAGCAGCTTAGTTGCGGTAAGCTCCTACAATGAGCAGTTCTTC. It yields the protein CASSLVAVSSYNEQFF.

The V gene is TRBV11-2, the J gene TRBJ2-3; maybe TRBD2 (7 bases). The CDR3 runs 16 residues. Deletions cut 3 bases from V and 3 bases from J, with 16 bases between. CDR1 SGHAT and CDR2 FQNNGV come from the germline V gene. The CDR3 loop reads CASSLLAGEGTDTQYF. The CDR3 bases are TGTGCCAGCAGCTTGCTAGCAGGGGAGGGGACAGATACGCAGTATTTT.

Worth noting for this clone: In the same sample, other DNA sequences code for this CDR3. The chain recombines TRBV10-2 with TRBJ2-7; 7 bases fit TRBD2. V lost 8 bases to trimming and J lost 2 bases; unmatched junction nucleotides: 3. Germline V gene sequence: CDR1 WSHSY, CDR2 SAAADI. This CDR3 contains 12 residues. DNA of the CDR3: TGCGCCAGCGGGGGGGGACCCTACGAGCAGTACTTC. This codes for CASGGGPYEQYF.

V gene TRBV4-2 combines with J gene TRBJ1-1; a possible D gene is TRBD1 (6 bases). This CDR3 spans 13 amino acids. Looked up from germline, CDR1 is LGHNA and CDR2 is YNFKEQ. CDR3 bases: TGTGCAGGGGGGCAGGGCTTGAACACTGAAGCTTTCTTT. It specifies CAGGQGLNTEAFF.

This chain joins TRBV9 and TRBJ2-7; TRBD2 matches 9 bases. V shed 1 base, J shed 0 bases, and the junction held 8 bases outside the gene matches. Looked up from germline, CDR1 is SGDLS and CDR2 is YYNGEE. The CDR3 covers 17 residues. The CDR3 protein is CASSVQSTSGYSYEQYF. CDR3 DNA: TGTGCCAGCAGCGTACAGTCTACTAGCGGGTACTCCTACGAGCAGTACTTC.

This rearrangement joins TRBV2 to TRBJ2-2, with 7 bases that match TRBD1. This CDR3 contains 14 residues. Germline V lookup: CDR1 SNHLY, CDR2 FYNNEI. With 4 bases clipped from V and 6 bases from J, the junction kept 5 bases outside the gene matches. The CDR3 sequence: CASSVYQGAGELFF. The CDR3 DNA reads TGTGCCAGCAGTGTTTACCAGGGGGCCGGGGAGCTGTTTTTT.

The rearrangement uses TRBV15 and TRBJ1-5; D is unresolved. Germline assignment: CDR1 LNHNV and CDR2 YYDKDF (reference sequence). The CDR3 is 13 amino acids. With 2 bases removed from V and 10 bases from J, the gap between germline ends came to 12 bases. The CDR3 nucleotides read TGTGCCACCAGCAGAACCGAGTTAAGACCCCAGCATTTT. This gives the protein CATSRTELRPQHF.